Below, 10 T cell receptor beta chains from the same sample are listed, as sequenced in a study of T cells in Graves' hyperthyroidism and ophthalmopathy (dated by TCRdb to between 2018 and 2020). Library preparation was by multiplex PCR. TCRdb lists the instrument as Illumina HiSeq 2000. The TCR beta CDR3 regions were amplified from the RNA transcripts. For the first round of RT-PCR on the TCR CDR3, the HTBI primer set was used together with the Qiagen OneStep RT-PCR kit. In-frame beta chains were kept once TCRdb had trimmed the public reads at Q25 with fastp and called clones with MiXCR. Every CDR3 protein is listed once, alongside the most common genes and DNA of its rows. For this sample there are 450,000 to 650,000 distinct CDR3 sequences; 14% appear just once. The ten biggest clones cover about 7% of the sample. Sequencing input: blood. Receptor source: a woman between 18 and 29 years old with Graves' ophthalmopathy.

This clonotype was picked up many times. V and J are TRBV6-1 and TRBJ2-7; 7 bases agree with TRBD2. V gave up 2 bases and J gave up 6 bases; unmatched junction bases: 4. CDR3 length: 13 residues. Germline values: CDR1 MNHNS, CDR2 SASEGT. The DNA of the CDR3 is TGTGCCAGCAGTGAATCGGGGAGGGTCGAGCAGTACTTC. Its translation is CASSESGRVEQYF.

The CDR3 sequence: CASSQRTRGLGRETQYF. The CDR3 bases are TGTGCCAGCAGCCAAAGAACCAGGGGACTTGGGCGGGAGACCCAGTACTTC. This chain joins TRBV14 and TRBJ2-5; D assignment may be TRBD1 or TRBD2 (6 bases each). The CDR3 totals 17 residues. The V end was cut by 2 bases, the J end by 5 bases, with 21 bases between. Germline values: CDR1 SGHDN, CDR2 FVKESK.

This clonotype appeared many times. This chain links TRBV7-8 with TRBJ1-5; 9 nucleotides agree with TRBD1. Germline V gene data show CDR1 as SGHVS and CDR2 as FQNEAQ. V shed 5 bases and J 2 bases; nucleotides not matched to a gene: 7. The CDR3 sequence is 16 residues long. The CDR3 sequence: CASSPERTGGNQPQHF. The CDR3 nucleotides read TGTGCCAGCAGCCCAGAGAGGACAGGGGGCAATCAGCCCCAGCATTTT.

This clonotype was observed a few times. The chain links TRBV19 to TRBJ1-4; D unclear. This CDR3 is built from 13 residues. Germline-derived CDR1 and CDR2 are LNHDA and SQIVND (reference sequence). Trimming removed 3 bases from V and 11 bases from J, with 13 bases in between. CDR3 protein: CASSMGSATKLFF. The CDR3 nucleotides are TGTGCCAGTAGTATGGGGTCCGCGACGAAACTGTTTTTT.

This clonotype was observed at least ten times. The V call is TRBV6-2 or TRBV6-3, the J call TRBJ2-7; TRBD2 is a possible D gene (6 bases). Germline assignment: CDR1 MNHEY and CDR2 SVGEGT. This CDR3 is built from 14 residues. V shed 6 bases and J shed 3 bases, with 15 bases lying between them. This chain's CDR3 is CASRGGTERYEQYF. The CDR3 nucleotides are TGTGCCAGCAGAGGAGGGACGGAACGCTACGAGCAGTACTTC.

Points on this clonotype: A much bigger clone sits one base away, suggesting this may be a read error. The chain links TRBV6-1 to TRBJ2-1, with TRBD1 identical over 11 bases. The CDR3 has 17 residues. Germline V gives CDR1 MNHNS, CDR2 SASEGT. The V and J ends lost 6 bases and 10 bases, in that order; junction bases with no gene match: 17. The CDR3 protein is CASSPTSGTGGGYEQFF. The CDR3 nucleotides read TGTGCCAGCAGCCCTACCTCCGGGACAGGGGGTGGGTACGAGCAGTTCTTC.

The genes are TRBV4-1 and TRBJ2-1; 8 bases line up with TRBD2. The CDR3 contains 18 residues. Trimming at V came to 0 bases and at J to 3 bases, leaving 10 bases not matched to a gene. Germline V gene sequence: CDR1 MGHRA, CDR2 YSYEKL. The CDR3 bases are TGCGCCAGCAGCCAAGATTTGGAGCGGGAGCGAGTCTACAATGAGCAGTTCTTC. Translating it yields CASSQDLERERVYNEQFF.

This clonotype was seen repeatedly, ten times or more. The chain employs TRBV12-3 or TRBV12-4 and TRBJ2-7, with TRBD1 matching over 8 bases. The CDR3 has 13 residues. V gave up 6 bases and J gave up 5 bases; unmatched junction bases: 6. CDR3 region: CASRNRGVDEQYF. CDR3 coding DNA: TGTGCCAGCAGGAACAGGGGGGTGGACGAGCAGTACTTC.

This clonotype was found a few times. The rearrangement joins TRBV19 to TRBJ2-2, with TRBD2 matching 7 bases. From germline, CDR1 is LNHDA and CDR2 SQIVND (reference sequence). The CDR3 runs to 14 residues. The junction had 4 bases not matched to a gene; V was cut back by 5 bases and J by 4 bases. CDR3: CASSLRTSTGELFF. The CDR3 DNA is TGTGCCAGTAGTCTCAGGACTAGCACCGGGGAGCTGTTTTTT.

This clonotype was picked up many times. CDR3 residues: CASSRATGELFF. The CDR3 DNA reads TGTGCCAGCAGCAGGGCCACCGGGGAGCTGTTTTTT. V is TRBV12-3 or TRBV12-4 and J is TRBJ2-2; a possible D gene is TRBD1 (5 bases). The V gene lost 6 bases and the J gene lost 4 bases, with 6 bases spanning the gap. The CDR3 runs to 12 residues.